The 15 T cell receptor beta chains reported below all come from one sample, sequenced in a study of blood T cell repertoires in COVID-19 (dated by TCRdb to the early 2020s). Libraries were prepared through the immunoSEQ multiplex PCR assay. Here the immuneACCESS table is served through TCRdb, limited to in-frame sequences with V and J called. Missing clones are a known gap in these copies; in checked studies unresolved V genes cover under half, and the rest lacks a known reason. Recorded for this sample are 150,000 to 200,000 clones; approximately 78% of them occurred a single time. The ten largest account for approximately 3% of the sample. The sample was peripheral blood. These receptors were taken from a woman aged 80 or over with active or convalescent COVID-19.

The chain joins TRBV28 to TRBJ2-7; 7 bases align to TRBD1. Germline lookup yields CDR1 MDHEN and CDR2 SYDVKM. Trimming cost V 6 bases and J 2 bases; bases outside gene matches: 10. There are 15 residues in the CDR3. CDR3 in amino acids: CASSLPWDRPYEQYF. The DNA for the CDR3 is TGTGCCAGCAGCCTCCCTTGGGACAGACCCTACGAGCAGTACTTC.

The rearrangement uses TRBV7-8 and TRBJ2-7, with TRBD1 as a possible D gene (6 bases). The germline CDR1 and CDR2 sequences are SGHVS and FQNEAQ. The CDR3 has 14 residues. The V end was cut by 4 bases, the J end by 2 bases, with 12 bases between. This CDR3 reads CASSSLTGTYEQYF. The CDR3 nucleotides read TGTGCCAGCAGCTCCCTGACAGGAACCTACGAGCAGTACTTC.

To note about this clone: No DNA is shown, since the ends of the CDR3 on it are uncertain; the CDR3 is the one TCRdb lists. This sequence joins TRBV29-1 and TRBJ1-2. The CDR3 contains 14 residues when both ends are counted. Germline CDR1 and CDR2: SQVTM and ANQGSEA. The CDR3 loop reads CSVLVMGGDYGYTF.

Here the CDR3 DNA reads TGTGCCAGCAGTGAAGAGGTGGGGGGGAGGTTGAATGAAAAACTGTTTTTT. It encodes CASSEEVGGRLNEKLFF. The rearrangement links TRBV25-1 to TRBJ1-4, with D perhaps TRBD1 (5 bases). This CDR3 has 17 residues. V gave up 2 bases and J gave up 5 bases, with 18 bases separating them. Germline V gene lookup returns CDR1 MGHDK and CDR2 SYGVNS.

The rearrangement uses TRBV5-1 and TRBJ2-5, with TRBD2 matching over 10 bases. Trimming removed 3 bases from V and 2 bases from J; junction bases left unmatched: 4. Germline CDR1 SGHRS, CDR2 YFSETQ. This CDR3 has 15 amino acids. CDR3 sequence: CASSSGLANQETQYF. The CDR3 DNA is TGCGCCAGCAGCTCGGGACTAGCGAATCAAGAGACCCAGTACTTC.

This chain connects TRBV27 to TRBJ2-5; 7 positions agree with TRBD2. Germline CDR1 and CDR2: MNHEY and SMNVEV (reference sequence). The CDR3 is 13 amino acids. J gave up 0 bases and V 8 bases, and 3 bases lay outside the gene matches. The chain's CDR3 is CASRGVHQETQYF. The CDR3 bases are TGTGCCAGCCGGGGGGTACACCAAGAGACCCAGTACTTC.

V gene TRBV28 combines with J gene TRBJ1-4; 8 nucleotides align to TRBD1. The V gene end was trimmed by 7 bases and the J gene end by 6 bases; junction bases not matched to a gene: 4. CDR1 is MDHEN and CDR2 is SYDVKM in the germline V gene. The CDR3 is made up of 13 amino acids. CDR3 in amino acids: CASIEQGDEKLFF. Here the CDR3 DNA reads TGTGCCAGCATTGAACAGGGGGATGAAAAACTGTTTTTT.

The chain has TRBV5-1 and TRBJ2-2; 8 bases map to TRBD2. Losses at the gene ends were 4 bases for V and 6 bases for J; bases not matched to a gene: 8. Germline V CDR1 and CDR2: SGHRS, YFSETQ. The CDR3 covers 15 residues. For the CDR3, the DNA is TGCGCCAGCAGCACCACGGGGCGGGGGGCCGGGGAGCTGTTTTTT. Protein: CASSTTGRGAGELFF.

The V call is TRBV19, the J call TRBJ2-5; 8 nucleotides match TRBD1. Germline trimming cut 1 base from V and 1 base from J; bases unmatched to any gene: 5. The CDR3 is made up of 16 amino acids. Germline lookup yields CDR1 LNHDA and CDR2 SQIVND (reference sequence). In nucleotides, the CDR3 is TGTGCCAGTAGTATAGTAGCAGGGGGCTTCCAAGAGACCCAGTACTTC. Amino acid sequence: CASSIVAGGFQETQYF.

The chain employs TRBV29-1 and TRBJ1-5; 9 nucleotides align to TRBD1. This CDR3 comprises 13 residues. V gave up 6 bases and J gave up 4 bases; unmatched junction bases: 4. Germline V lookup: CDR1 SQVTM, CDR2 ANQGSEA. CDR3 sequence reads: CSVRDRVNQPQHF. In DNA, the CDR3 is TGCAGCGTCCGGGACAGGGTAAATCAGCCCCAGCATTTT.

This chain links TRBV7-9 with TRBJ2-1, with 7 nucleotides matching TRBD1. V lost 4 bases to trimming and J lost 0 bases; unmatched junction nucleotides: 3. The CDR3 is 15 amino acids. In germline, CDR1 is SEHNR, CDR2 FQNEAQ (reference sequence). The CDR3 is CASSSTGYSYNEQFF. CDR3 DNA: TGTGCCAGCAGCTCGACAGGGTACTCCTACAATGAGCAGTTCTTC. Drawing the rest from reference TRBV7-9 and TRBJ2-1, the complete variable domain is DTGVSQNPRHKITKRGQNVTFRCDPISEHNRLYWYRQTLGQGPEFLTYFQNEAQLEKSRLLSDRFSAERPKGSFSTLEIQRTEQGDSAMYLCASSSTGYSYNEQFFGPGTRLTVL.

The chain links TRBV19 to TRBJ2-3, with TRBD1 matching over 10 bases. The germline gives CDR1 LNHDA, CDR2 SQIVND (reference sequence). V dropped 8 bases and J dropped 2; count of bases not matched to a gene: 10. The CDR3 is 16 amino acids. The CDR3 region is CASRQGQGVLTDTQYF. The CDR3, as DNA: TGTGCCAGTCGCCAAGGACAGGGGGTCCTCACAGATACGCAGTATTTT. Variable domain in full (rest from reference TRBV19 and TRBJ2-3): DGGITQSPKYLFRKEGQNVTLSCEQNLNHDAMYWYRQDPGQGLRLIYYSQIVNDFQKGDIAEGYSVSREKKESFPLTVTSAQKNPTAFYLCASRQGQGVLTDTQYFGPGTRLTVL.

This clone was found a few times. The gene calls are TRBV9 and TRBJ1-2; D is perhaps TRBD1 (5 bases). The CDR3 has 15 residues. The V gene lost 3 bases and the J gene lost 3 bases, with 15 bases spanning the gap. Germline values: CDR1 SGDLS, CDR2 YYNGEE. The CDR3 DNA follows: TGTGCCAGCAGCGCGCCCAACCAGGGATACTATGGCTACACCTTC. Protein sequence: CASSAPNQGYYGYTF.

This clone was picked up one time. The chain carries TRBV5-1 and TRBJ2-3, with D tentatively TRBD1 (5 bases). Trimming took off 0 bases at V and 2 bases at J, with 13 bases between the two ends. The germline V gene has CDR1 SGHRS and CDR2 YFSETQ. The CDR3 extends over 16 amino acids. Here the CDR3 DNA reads TGCGCCAGCAGCTTGGCAGGGCGGTCTACCACAGATACGCAGTATTTT. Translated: CASSLAGRSTTDTQYF.

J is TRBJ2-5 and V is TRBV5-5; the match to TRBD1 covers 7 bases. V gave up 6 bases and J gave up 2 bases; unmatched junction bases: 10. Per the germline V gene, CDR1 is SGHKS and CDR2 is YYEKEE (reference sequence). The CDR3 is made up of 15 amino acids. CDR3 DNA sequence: TGTGCCAGCAAAGTTTTGACAGGGCCTCAAGAGACCCAGTACTTC. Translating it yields CASKVLTGPQETQYF. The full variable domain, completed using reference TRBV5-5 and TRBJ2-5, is DAGVTQSPTHLIKTRGQQVTLRCSPISGHKSVSWYQQVLGQGPQFIFQYYEKEERGRGNFPDRFSARQFPNYSSELNVNALLLGDSALYLCASKVLTGPQETQYFGPGTRLLVL.